Shown below are 29 T cell receptor beta chains from a single sample sequenced in a study of cytomegalovirus exposure and HLA in healthy donors (dated by TCRdb to about 2017). The library was prepared using the immunoSEQ multiplex PCR assay. What TCRdb holds here is the immuneACCESS table cut down to in-frame rearrangements. Part of the clones is not present; checked against another copy, under half of the missing clones reflect an unresolved V gene, and the others are unexplained. In this sample the table shows about 170,000 clones, about 90% of which occur a single time. 10% of the sample is held by the ten biggest clonotypes. The sequencing sample was made of PBMCs. The source of these receptors is a woman aged 18 to 35 in good health and CMV-seropositive.

This chain links TRBV6-5 with TRBJ1-2, with 7 bases that match TRBD1. From germline, CDR1 is MNHEY and CDR2 SVGAGI. J gave up 4 bases and V 2 bases, and 4 bases lay outside the gene matches. The CDR3 length is 14 residues. Here the CDR3 reads CASSYGQESYGYTF. CDR3 nucleotide sequence: TGTGCCAGCAGTTACGGACAGGAGAGCTATGGCTACACCTTC.

The J gene is TRBJ1-4, the V gene TRBV2; D gene ambiguous. V dropped 7 bases and J dropped 5 bases, with 11 bases sitting between them. The CDR3 covers 13 residues. Germline CDR1 is SNHLY and CDR2 is FYNNEI. The CDR3: CASTRGNNEKLFF. Written as DNA, the CDR3 is TGTGCCAGCACCCGCGGGAACAATGAAAAACTGTTTTTT. The full variable domain, its missing parts supplied by reference TRBV2 and TRBJ1-4, is EPEVTQTPSHQVTQMGQEVILRCVPISNHLYFYWYRQILGQKVEFLVSFYNNEISEKSEIFDDQFSVERPDGSNFTLKIRSTKLEDSAMYFCASTRGNNEKLFFGSGTQLSVL.

The chain recombines TRBV30 with TRBJ2-1; D gene uncertain. The V end lost 2 bases, the J end lost 0 bases, and 8 bases lay between the germline ends. Per germline, CDR1 GTSNPN and CDR2 SVGIG (reference sequence). The CDR3 loop spans 14 amino acids. The CDR3 loop is CAWSPNYSYNEQFF. The CDR3 region has the DNA TGTGCCTGGAGTCCCAACTACTCCTACAATGAGCAGTTCTTC.

The V call is TRBV19, the J call TRBJ2-3; the match to TRBD2 covers 10 bases. Losses at the gene ends were 5 bases for V and 6 bases for J; bases not matched to a gene: 11. This CDR3 contains 16 residues. Germline values: CDR1 LNHDA, CDR2 SQIVND (reference sequence). This chain's CDR3 is CASSARAGGPTDTQYF. The CDR3 nucleotides read TGTGCCAGTAGTGCACGAGCGGGAGGGCCAACGGATACGCAGTATTTT.

The rearrangement links TRBV7-2 to TRBJ1-1, with D maybe TRBD1 (6 bases). V was trimmed by 8 bases and J by 3 bases, leaving 22 bases between them. The CDR3 covers 16 residues. Germline V gene sequence: CDR1 SGHTA, CDR2 FQGNSA. DNA of the CDR3: TGTGCCAGCCGCTCCGCGGGGGCCCGCCGGGACACTGAAGCTTTCTTT. Its protein is CASRSAGARRDTEAFF.

The chain carries TRBV18 and TRBJ2-1, with 7 bases lining up with TRBD2. This CDR3 has 13 residues. The germline CDR1 and CDR2 sequences are KGHSH and LQKENI. V shed 5 bases, J shed 8 bases, and the junction held 6 bases outside the gene matches. The CDR3 DNA reads as TGTGCCAGCTCAACGGTGGGAGGGGATGAGCAGTTCTTC. Amino acids: CASSTVGGDEQFF.

The chain is built from TRBV7-9 and TRBJ1-4; D uncertain. Germline V CDR1 and CDR2: SEHNR, FQNEAQ (reference sequence). The CDR3 contains 13 residues. Trimming stripped 1 base from V and 7 bases from J, with 7 bases between. CDR3 DNA sequence: TGTGCCAGCAGCTTAGTTGGCAGTGAAAAACTGTTTTTT. This translates into CASSLVGSEKLFF.

The V call is TRBV25-1, the J call TRBJ1-2; 7 nucleotides align to TRBD1. V shed 5 bases and J 5 bases; nucleotides not matched to a gene: 20. Germline V gives CDR1 MGHDK, CDR2 SYGVNS. This CDR3 region has 18 residues. CDR3 DNA: TGTGCCAGCAGTCCCGCCAATCCTCGACAGGGAGTTGAGTATGGCTACACCTTC. It is translated as CASSPANPRQGVEYGYTF.

The genes are TRBV27 and TRBJ2-7; D perhaps matches TRBD2 (6 bases). V lost 1 base and J 2 bases, leaving 12 bases between the germline ends. The CDR3 is 15 residues long. From germline, CDR1 is MNHEY and CDR2 SMNVEV (reference sequence). CDR3 DNA: TGTGCCAGCAGTTTATTGGGGCCGGGGGCCTACGAGCAGTACTTC. This sequence encodes CASSLLGPGAYEQYF.

The chain couples TRBV30 to TRBJ2-4; D is unclear. The CDR3 covers 14 residues. Between the trimmed V and J ends, which lost 0 bases and 0 bases, there was a span of 6 bases. Germline V gene sequence: CDR1 GTSNPN, CDR2 SVGIG (reference sequence). This CDR3 is CAWSVSLAKNIQYF. In nucleotides, the CDR3 is TGTGCCTGGAGTGTATCTCTAGCCAAAAACATTCAGTACTTC.

The chain has TRBV30 and TRBJ2-1, with D possibly matching TRBD1 (5 bases). Germline V gene sequence: CDR1 GTSNPN, CDR2 SVGIG (reference sequence). V lost 5 bases to trimming and J lost 0 bases, with 11 bases between them. This CDR3 is built from 14 residues. This CDR3 reads CAWSQGSSYNEQFF. CDR3 nucleotide sequence: TGTGCCTGGTCCCAGGGAAGCTCCTACAATGAGCAGTTCTTC. Variable domain in full (rest from reference TRBV30 and TRBJ2-1): SQTIHQWPATLVQPVGSPLSLECTVEGTSNPNLYWYRQAAGRGLQLLFYSVGIGQISSEVPQNLSASRPQDRQFILSSKKLLLSDSGFYLCAWSQGSSYNEQFFGPGTRLTVL.

This clone was counted a single time. The V and J genes are TRBV2 and TRBJ2-6, with D unresolved. CDR1 and CDR2 (germline): SNHLY, FYNNEI. The V end was cut by 4 bases, the J end by 0 bases, with 10 bases between. The CDR3 length is 16 residues. Here the CDR3 reads CASSAWLASGANVLTF. The CDR3 DNA is TGTGCCAGCAGTGCGTGGTTGGCCTCTGGGGCCAACGTCCTGACTTTC.

The V and J genes are TRBV29-1 and TRBJ1-4, with a possible D match to TRBD1 (6 bases). The CDR3 has 13 residues. Deletions cut 5 bases from V and 8 bases from J, with 15 bases between. From germline, CDR1 is SQVTM and CDR2 ANQGSEA. CDR3 bases: TGCAGCGTTAAGTTACAGGGTGGGGAAAAACTGTTTTTT. Protein: CSVKLQGGEKLFF.

V is TRBV19 and J is TRBJ1-1; no definite D call. The CDR3 totals 14 residues. Trimming left V 11 bases short and J 0 bases short, with 16 bases between. Germline CDR1 is LNHDA and CDR2 is SQIVND (reference sequence). The DNA for the CDR3 is TGTGCCTGCCGCAGAGGGAGGATGAACACTGAAGCTTTCTTT. The encoded protein is CACRRGRMNTEAFF.

The J gene is TRBJ1-2, the V gene TRBV7-3; D is undetermined. With 2 bases removed from V and 5 bases from J, the gap between germline ends came to 9 bases. Germline CDR1 SGHTA, CDR2 FQGTGA. This CDR3 spans 13 amino acids. This CDR3 is CASSLGGPYGYTF. The CDR3 coding sequence is TGTGCCAGCAGCTTAGGCGGGCCATATGGCTACACCTTC.

This clone was seen a single time. The chain recombines TRBV7-3 with TRBJ2-6; D gene unclear. CDR1 and CDR2 from the germline V gene are SGHTA and FQGTGA. Trimming pared 3 bases from V and 3 bases from J, leaving 6 bases between. This CDR3 spans 14 amino acids. CDR3 sequence (DNA): TGTGCCAGCAGCTTTATCGGTGGGGCCAACGTCCTGACTTTC. It translates to CASSFIGGANVLTF. The complete variable domain, with remaining parts taken from reference TRBV7-3 and TRBJ2-6, reads GAGVSQTPSNKVTEKGKYVELRCDPISGHTALYWYRQSLGQGPEFLIYFQGTGAADDSGLPNDRFFAVRPEGSVSTLKIQRTERGDSAVYLCASSFIGGANVLTFGAGSRLTVL.

The rearrangement uses TRBV25-1 and TRBJ2-6; D is unresolved. This CDR3 region has 17 residues. CDR1 MGHDK and CDR2 SYGVNS come from the germline V gene. The V gene lost 0 bases and the J gene lost 3 bases, with 12 bases spanning the gap. The CDR3, as DNA: TGTGCCAGCAGTGAATACTGGGCCCTCGTTGGGGCCAACGTCCTGACTTTC. Its protein is CASSEYWALVGANVLTF.

This clone was recorded only once. The J gene is TRBJ2-7, the V gene TRBV4-1; 11 bases fit TRBD2. J lost 4 bases, V lost 5 bases, and 10 bases had no gene match. Germline V gene data show CDR1 as MGHRA and CDR2 as YSYEKL. There are 16 residues in the CDR3. CDR3 sequence reads: CASSTQRGLAVYEQYF. The CDR3, as DNA: TGCGCCAGCAGCACCCAACGGGGACTAGCGGTGTACGAGCAGTACTTC.

This chain connects TRBV30 to TRBJ2-1; D is unclear. Between the trimmed V and J ends, which lost 1 base and 12 bases, there was a span of 7 bases. Germline CDR1 is GTSNPN and CDR2 is SVGIG (reference sequence). The CDR3 is made up of 10 amino acids. In DNA form, the CDR3 reads TGTGCCTGGAGTGACGGGTTGCAGTTCTTC. Translated, it gives CAWSDGLQFF.

The chain's CDR3 is CASSLVGPGQGLLNIQYF. The CDR3, as DNA: TGTGCCAGCAGCTTGGTCGGTCCGGGACAGGGCCTACTAAACATTCAGTACTTC. J is TRBJ2-4 and V is TRBV5-5; 9 nucleotides line up with TRBD1. Losses at the gene ends were 0 bases for V and 6 bases for J; bases not matched to a gene: 13. CDR1 and CDR2 (germline): SGHKS, YYEKEE (reference sequence). This CDR3 is built from 18 residues.

This rearrangement joins TRBV18 to TRBJ1-1; D ambiguous. CDR1 is KGHSH and CDR2 is LQKENI in the germline V gene. The CDR3 consists of 14 residues. V gave up 0 bases and J gave up 7 bases, with 12 bases separating them. CDR3 in amino acids: CASSPPIREREAFF. The CDR3 region has the DNA TGTGCCAGCTCACCACCCATACGGGAGCGTGAAGCTTTCTTT. The full variable domain, completed using reference TRBV18 and TRBJ1-1, is NAGVMQNPRHLVRRRGQEARLRCSPMKGHSHVYWYRQLPEEGLKFMVYLQKENIIDESGMPKERFSAEFPKEGPSILRIQQVVRGDSAAYFCASSPPIREREAFFGQGTRLTVV.

This clone was detected a few times. The J gene is TRBJ1-3, the V gene TRBV15; 7 bases map to TRBD1. The germline V gene encodes CDR1 LNHNV and CDR2 YYDKDF (reference sequence). Losses at the gene ends were 4 bases for V and 2 bases for J; bases not matched to a gene: 8. The CDR3 length is 16 residues. The CDR3 loop reads CATSTTTGDPGNTIYF. The CDR3 region has the DNA TGTGCCACCAGCACCACCACAGGGGATCCTGGAAACACCATATATTTT.

The chain joins TRBV6-5 to TRBJ2-7, with D hard to call. V was cut by 2 bases and J by 6 bases, with 8 bases left in between. The CDR3 is 12 amino acids. CDR1 MNHEY and CDR2 SVGAGI come from the germline V gene. The CDR3 DNA reads as TGTGCCAGCAGTTACGGGCTCGGCGAGCAGTACTTC. Its protein is CASSYGLGEQYF.

The chain has TRBV7-2 and TRBJ1-2; 7 bases are a match to TRBD1. Germline loops: CDR1 SGHTA, CDR2 FQGNSA. Trimming cost V 5 bases and J 8 bases; bases outside gene matches: 11. This CDR3 is built from 14 residues. The CDR3 DNA reads TGTGCCAGCAGCCCAGAGGCCAGGGGGTACGGCTACACCTTC. This gives the protein CASSPEARGYGYTF.

V and J are TRBV9 and TRBJ2-7, with 9 nucleotides matching TRBD2. CDR3 length equals 15 residues. Trimming at V came to 0 bases and at J to 7 bases, leaving 8 bases not matched to a gene. Germline V lookup: CDR1 SGDLS, CDR2 YYNGEE. CDR3 nucleotides: TGTGCCAGCAGCGTAGGTAGCGGGAGAACGGGAGAGCAGTACTTC. Amino acid sequence: CASSVGSGRTGEQYF.

The chain has TRBV5-4 and TRBJ2-1; TRBD1 agrees at 9 bases. The CDR3 loop spans 13 amino acids. Trimming cost V 2 bases and J 8 bases; bases outside gene matches: 2. Germline-derived CDR1 and CDR2 are SGHNT and YYREEE (reference sequence). CDR3 region: CASSLNRGHEQFF. The CDR3 nucleotides read TGTGCCAGCAGCTTAAACAGGGGGCATGAGCAGTTCTTC.

As regards this clone: Germline and junction disagree at one end, which may indicate a read error. The chain is built from TRBV6-5 and TRBJ1-2, with 7 bases aligning to TRBD1. This CDR3 is 15 amino acids long. The germline gives CDR1 MNHEY, CDR2 SVGAGI. The CDR3 is CASSPRTLDRTVLSF. Written as DNA, the CDR3 is TGTGCCAGCAGCCCCAGGACCTTGGACAGGACTGTTCTTAGCTTC.

J is TRBJ2-2 and V is TRBV30; 7 nucleotides match TRBD1. This CDR3 is built from 17 residues. Trimming took 4 bases from V and 6 from J; bases not matched to a gene: 17. Germline lookup yields CDR1 GTSNPN and CDR2 SVGIG (reference sequence). The CDR3: CAWTGRLGTVWSGELFF. CDR3 sequence (DNA): TGTGCCTGGACGGGGAGATTAGGGACAGTTTGGTCCGGGGAGCTGTTTTTT.

This sequence joins TRBV11-2 and TRBJ2-2; a possible D gene is TRBD2 (6 bases). The CDR3 sequence is 14 residues long. V lost 1 base and J lost 6, with 9 bases in between. The germline gives CDR1 SGHAT, CDR2 FQNNGV. Here the CDR3 reads CASSLGWGAGELFF. CDR3 sequence (DNA): TGTGCCAGCAGCTTAGGTTGGGGGGCCGGGGAGCTGTTTTTT.